This TCR beta chain emerged from a study of cytomegalovirus exposure and HLA in healthy donors. General study results and limits: The study had only CMV serostatus as immune exposure information. Reports state that TCR beta sequences accurately predicted most subjects' HLA-A and HLA-B alleles.

The V and J ends lost 5 bases and 11 bases, in that order; junction bases with no gene match: 11. CDR3 size: 15 residues. Germline CDR1 is MNHEY and CDR2 is SVGAGI. Primers: 60 Vbeta forward and 13 Jbeta reverse. The repertoire was sequenced with immunoSEQ multiplex PCR; TCRdb's copy has only in-frame clones and lacks some. Of fewer than 120,000 clones listed, roughly 80% were seen once; the top ten hold about 6.6%. With respect to this clone: As yet, its antigen is unknown.

This sequence originates from a young man in good health and CMV-seropositive. The chain combines TRBV6-5 with TRBJ2-6, with 8 positions matching TRBD1. The sample comprised PBMCs. CDR3 sequence reads: CASSRPNGQGHVLTF. CDR3 bases: TGTGCCAGCAGTCGCCCGAATGGACAGGGTCACGTCCTGACTTTC.